These 14 T cell receptor beta chains share one sample of origin, sequenced in a study of blood T cell repertoires in COVID-19. Sequencing was performed with immunoSEQ multiplex PCR; in TCRdb, only in-frame clones are kept and a portion is missing. The sample records 95,000 to 120,000 clones, 85% to 90% being singletons. The specimen sequenced was peripheral blood. The receptors were gathered from a woman in her forties or fifties with acute or convalescent COVID-19.

This sequence joins TRBV28 and TRBJ1-5; tentatively, D is TRBD1 (5 bases). The CDR3 loop spans 16 amino acids. V was clipped by 6 bases and J by 3 bases, with 18 bases between them. Germline values: CDR1 MDHEN, CDR2 SYDVKM. The DNA for the CDR3 is TGTGCCAGCAGGCCAGATAACCAGGGTTTCAATCAGCCCCAGCATTTT. Protein sequence: CASRPDNQGFNQPQHF.

The chain is built from TRBV27 and TRBJ1-2; 7 bases agree with TRBD1. V shed 6 bases, J shed 4 bases, and the junction held 5 bases outside the gene matches. Germline assignment: CDR1 MNHEY and CDR2 SMNVEV (reference sequence). CDR3 length: 13 residues. Here the CDR3 DNA reads TGTGCCAGCAGATACAGGGGCTCCTATGGCTACACCTTC. Residues: CASRYRGSYGYTF.

The rearrangement joins TRBV6-1 to TRBJ1-5, with D perhaps matching TRBD1 (5 bases). This CDR3 comprises 14 residues. Trimming pared 0 bases from V and 4 bases from J, leaving 7 bases between. Looked up from germline, CDR1 is MNHNS and CDR2 is SASEGT. The CDR3, as DNA: TGTGCCAGCAGTGAAGCCAAGGGGAATCAGCCCCAGCATTTT. The encoded protein is CASSEAKGNQPQHF.

The chain joins TRBV7-2 to TRBJ1-5; D remains unclear. CDR3 size: 12 residues. Trimming cost V 5 bases and J 5 bases, with 7 bases left between them. Germline lookup yields CDR1 SGHTA and CDR2 FQGNSA. The CDR3 region has the DNA TGTGCCAGCAGCCACGGTGATCAGCCCCAGCATTTT. Protein product: CASSHGDQPQHF. The complete variable domain, with remaining parts taken from reference TRBV7-2 and TRBJ1-5, reads GAGVSQSPSNKVTEKGKDVELRCDPISGHTALYWYRQSLGQGLEFLIYFQGNSAPDKSGLPSDRFSAERTGGSVSTLTIQRTQQEDSAVYLCASSHGDQPQHFGDGTRLSIL.

The CDR3 sequence is CASSERSSYPTIYF. The CDR3 nucleotides read TGTGCCAGCAGTGAGCGGTCGTCCTATCCCACCATATATTTT. This chain connects TRBV6-1 to TRBJ1-3; unclear D gene. V was cut by 3 bases and J by 9 bases, with 15 bases left in between. The CDR3 is 14 residues long. CDR1 MNHNS and CDR2 SASEGT come from the germline V gene.

V usage is TRBV2 and J usage is TRBJ1-2; D may be TRBD1 (5 bases). CDR3 length: 13 amino acids. Germline CDR1 is SNHLY and CDR2 is FYNNEI. Trimming shortened V by 3 bases and J by 8 bases, and 13 bases separated the two germline ends. The CDR3 DNA reads TGTGCCAGCAGTGATGTCAGGGTATTCGGCTACACCTTC. Protein product: CASSDVRVFGYTF.

The chain employs TRBV19 and TRBJ1-5; perhaps TRBD1 as D (6 bases). V dropped 8 bases and J dropped 1 base, with 15 bases sitting between them. Germline lookup yields CDR1 LNHDA and CDR2 SQIVND (reference sequence). The CDR3 is 15 residues long. The CDR3 DNA reads as TGTGCCAGTGTCTGGGGGCAGGGAAGCAATCAGCCCCAGCATTTT. Residues: CASVWGQGSNQPQHF.

J is TRBJ1-1 and V is TRBV4-1, with 7 bases identical to TRBD1. Germline V lookup: CDR1 MGHRA, CDR2 YSYEKL. The CDR3 has 16 amino acids. V was clipped by 4 bases and J by 0 bases; unmatched bases: 8. The CDR3 protein is CASSLGGQEMNTEAFF. The CDR3 DNA is TGCGCCAGCAGCCTGGGCGGACAGGAGATGAACACTGAAGCTTTCTTT.

V is TRBV19 and J is TRBJ2-1; D is undetermined. V dropped 5 bases and J dropped 12 bases, with 14 bases sitting between them. Per the germline V gene, CDR1 is LNHDA and CDR2 is SQIVND (reference sequence). The CDR3 spans 12 residues. CDR3 DNA: TGTGCCAGTAGTTATACTACCTTTGGGCAGTTCTTC. Its protein is CASSYTTFGQFF.

The chain links TRBV9 to TRBJ1-2; D remains ambiguous. V was cut by 0 bases and J by 0 bases, with 9 bases left in between. Germline V gene data show CDR1 as SGDLS and CDR2 as YYNGEE. The CDR3 has 15 amino acids. The CDR3 bases are TGTGCCAGCAGCGTAGACCCGAACTCTAACTATGGCTACACCTTC. It specifies CASSVDPNSNYGYTF.

This chain joins TRBV15 and TRBJ1-4, with D perhaps TRBD1 (6 bases). Germline V gives CDR1 LNHNV, CDR2 YYDKDF (reference sequence). The CDR3 is 16 residues long. Deletions cut 1 base from V and 6 bases from J, with 15 bases between. This chain's CDR3 is CATSRGQGFLDEKLFF. DNA of the CDR3: TGTGCCACCAGCAGAGGGCAGGGGTTCCTTGATGAAAAACTGTTTTTT.

V gene TRBV4-3 combines with J gene TRBJ1-4; TRBD1 aligns across 10 bases. Germline values: CDR1 LGHNA, CDR2 YSLEER. J gave up 8 bases and V 4 bases, and 10 bases lay outside the gene matches. The CDR3 runs to 16 residues. CDR3 sequence (DNA): TGCGCCAGCAGCCGGGACAGGGGCTCCAGGGGCGAAAAACTGTTTTTT. It is translated as CASSRDRGSRGEKLFF.

The V and J genes are TRBV9 and TRBJ2-1; maybe TRBD1 (6 bases). The CDR3 has 15 residues. The germline CDR1 and CDR2 sequences are SGDLS and YYNGEE. V shed 3 bases and J shed 0 bases, with 10 bases lying between them. CDR3 region: CASSGTASSYNEQFF. Here the CDR3 DNA reads TGTGCCAGCAGCGGGACAGCCAGCTCCTACAATGAGCAGTTCTTC. The full variable domain, rest sourced from reference TRBV9 and TRBJ2-1, is DSGVTQTPKHLITATGQRVTLRCSPRSGDLSVYWYQQSLDQGLQFLIQYYNGEERAKGNILERFSAQQFPDLHSELNLSSLELGDSALYFCASSGTASSYNEQFFGPGTRLTVL.

The chain joins TRBV6-5 to TRBJ1-5; TRBD1 matches at 8 bases. CDR1 and CDR2 from the germline V gene are MNHEY and SVGAGI. J gave up 3 bases and V 7 bases, and 8 bases lay outside the gene matches. The CDR3 contains 15 residues. The CDR3 region is CASIFTQGANQPQHF. Here the CDR3 DNA reads TGTGCCAGCATTTTTACTCAGGGGGCCAATCAGCCCCAGCATTTT.